This T cell receptor (beta chain) stems from a study of control samples from healthy donors and cancer patients. The ends were cut back, 4 bases at V and 4 bases at J, with 13 bases in the middle. The CDR3 is made up of 14 amino acids. Germline loops: CDR1 MGHDK, CDR2 SYGVNS. Only in-frame clones appear in the TCRdb table, and some are missing; sequencing was by immunoSEQ multiplex PCR. The sample records about 110,000 clones, about 80% being singletons. The rearrangement uses TRBV25-1 and TRBJ1-1; D remains ambiguous. This TCR was recovered from a man in his late teens or twenties in good health. The specimen sequenced was blood. CDR3 residues: CASSGAAGSTEAFF. CDR3 DNA sequence: TGTGCCAGCAGTGGGGCGGCCGGAAGCACTGAAGCTTTCTTT.